This TCR beta chain came from a study of T cells after yellow fever vaccination. General observations from the study: A minor fraction of clonotypes spanned both CD4 and CD8 compartments. Booster sampling recovered most clones from primary vaccination (roughly 97% CD4, 88% CD8). On re-exposure, the response was weaker but peaked faster, at day 5 versus 15.

TCRdb redid the calling of the 5' RACE reads with MiXCR, one entry per CDR3 protein. Of around 310,000 distinct CDR3 sequences listed, approximately 3.8% were seen once; the top ten hold 20% to 25%. This clonotype turned up a few times. Antigen unknown. V lost 2 bases and J lost 5, with 10 bases in between. The CDR3 contains 14 residues. Germline V gene lookup returns CDR1 MNHEY and CDR2 SVGAGI. The receptor was isolated from a man younger than 35 who received the YFV17D yellow fever vaccine. Source: PBMCs, taken on the day of the yellow fever booster vaccination. This rearrangement joins TRBV6-5 to TRBJ2-1; unclear D gene. The CDR3 sequence is CASSYLLTHNEQFF. CDR3 DNA: TGTGCCAGCAGTTACCTACTTACCCACAATGAGCAGTTCTTC.